The following is a T cell receptor beta chain sequence with its context. When the RNA was reverse transcribed, random hexamers were used with an input of roughly 0.45 to 1 ug. Via MiXCR, TCRdb re-called the immunoSEQ multiplex PCR reads, giving one row per CDR3 protein. The sample records 250,000 or so distinct CDR3 sequences, 80% to 95% being singletons. This entry comes from a study of CD8 T cells in Susac syndrome. The V gene lost 0 bases and the J gene lost 5 bases, with 8 bases spanning the gap. CDR3 length: 14 amino acids. Germline V lookup: CDR1 KGHDR, CDR2 SFDVKD. Sequencing input: CD4+ T cells from PBMCs. This chain connects TRBV24-1 to TRBJ2-3, with D possibly matching TRBD1 (5 bases). The sequence derives from a human donor with multiple sclerosis. CDR3 nucleotide sequence: TGTGCCACCAGTGATTTGGGCAGGGAAGATACGCAGTATTTT. Translated: CATSDLGREDTQYF.